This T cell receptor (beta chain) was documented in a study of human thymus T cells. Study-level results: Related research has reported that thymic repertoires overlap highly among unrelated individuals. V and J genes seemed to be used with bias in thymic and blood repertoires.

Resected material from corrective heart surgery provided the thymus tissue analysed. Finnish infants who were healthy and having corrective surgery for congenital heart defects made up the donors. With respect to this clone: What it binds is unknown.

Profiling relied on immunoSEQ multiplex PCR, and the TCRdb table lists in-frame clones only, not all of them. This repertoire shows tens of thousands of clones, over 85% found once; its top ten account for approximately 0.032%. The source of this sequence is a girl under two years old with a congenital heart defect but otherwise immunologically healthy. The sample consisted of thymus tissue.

In DNA form, the CDR3 reads TGTGCCAGCAGCCCCAAAAGTTGGGCCAGGAGCTCTGGAAACACCATATATTTT. Amino acids: CASSPKSWARSSGNTIYF. The chain has TRBV7-9 and TRBJ1-3; the D is unclear. The CDR3 is made up of 18 amino acids. Germline V gene lookup returns CDR1 SEHNR and CDR2 FQNEAQ (reference sequence). V lost 5 bases and J lost 0, with 20 bases in between.